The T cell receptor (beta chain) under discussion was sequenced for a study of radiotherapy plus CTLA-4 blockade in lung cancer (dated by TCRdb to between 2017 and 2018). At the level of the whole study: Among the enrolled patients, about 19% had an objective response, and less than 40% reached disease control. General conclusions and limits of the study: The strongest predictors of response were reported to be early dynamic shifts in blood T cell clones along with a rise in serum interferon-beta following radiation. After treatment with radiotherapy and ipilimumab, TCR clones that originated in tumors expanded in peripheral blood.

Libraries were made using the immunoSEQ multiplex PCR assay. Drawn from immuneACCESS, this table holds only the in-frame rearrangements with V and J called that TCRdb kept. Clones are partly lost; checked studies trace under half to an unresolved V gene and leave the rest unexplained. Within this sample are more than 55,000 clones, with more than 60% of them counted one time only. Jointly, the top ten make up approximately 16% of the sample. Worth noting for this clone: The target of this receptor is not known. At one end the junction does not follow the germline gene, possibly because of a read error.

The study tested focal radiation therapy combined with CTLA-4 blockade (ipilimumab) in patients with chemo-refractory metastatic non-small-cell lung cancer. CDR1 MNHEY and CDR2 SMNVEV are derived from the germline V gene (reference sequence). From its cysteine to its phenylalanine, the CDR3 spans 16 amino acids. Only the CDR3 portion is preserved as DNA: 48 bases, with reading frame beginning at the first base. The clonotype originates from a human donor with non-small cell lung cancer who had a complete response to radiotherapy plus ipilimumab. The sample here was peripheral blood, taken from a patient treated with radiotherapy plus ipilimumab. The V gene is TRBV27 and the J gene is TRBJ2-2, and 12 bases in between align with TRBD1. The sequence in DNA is TGTGCCAGCAGATCAGTGGGGACAGGGGGCCCCGGCGAGCTGTTTTTT. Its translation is CASRSVGTGGPGELFF.